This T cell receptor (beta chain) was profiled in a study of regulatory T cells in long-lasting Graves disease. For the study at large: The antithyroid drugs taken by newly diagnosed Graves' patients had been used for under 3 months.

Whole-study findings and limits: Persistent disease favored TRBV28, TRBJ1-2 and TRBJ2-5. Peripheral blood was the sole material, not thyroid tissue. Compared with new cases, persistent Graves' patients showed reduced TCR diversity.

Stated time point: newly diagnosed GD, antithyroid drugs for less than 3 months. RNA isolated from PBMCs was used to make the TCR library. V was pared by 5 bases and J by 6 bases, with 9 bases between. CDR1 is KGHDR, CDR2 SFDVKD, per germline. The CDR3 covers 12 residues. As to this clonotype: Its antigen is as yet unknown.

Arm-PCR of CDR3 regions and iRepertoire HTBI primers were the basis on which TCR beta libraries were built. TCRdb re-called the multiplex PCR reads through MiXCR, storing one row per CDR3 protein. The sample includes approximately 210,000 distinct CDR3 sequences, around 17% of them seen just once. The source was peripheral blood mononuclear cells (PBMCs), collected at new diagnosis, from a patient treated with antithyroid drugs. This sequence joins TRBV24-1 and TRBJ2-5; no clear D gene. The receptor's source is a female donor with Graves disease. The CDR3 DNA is TGTGCCACCAGTGGACCTGGGCAGACCCAGTACTTC. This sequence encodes CATSGPGQTQYF.